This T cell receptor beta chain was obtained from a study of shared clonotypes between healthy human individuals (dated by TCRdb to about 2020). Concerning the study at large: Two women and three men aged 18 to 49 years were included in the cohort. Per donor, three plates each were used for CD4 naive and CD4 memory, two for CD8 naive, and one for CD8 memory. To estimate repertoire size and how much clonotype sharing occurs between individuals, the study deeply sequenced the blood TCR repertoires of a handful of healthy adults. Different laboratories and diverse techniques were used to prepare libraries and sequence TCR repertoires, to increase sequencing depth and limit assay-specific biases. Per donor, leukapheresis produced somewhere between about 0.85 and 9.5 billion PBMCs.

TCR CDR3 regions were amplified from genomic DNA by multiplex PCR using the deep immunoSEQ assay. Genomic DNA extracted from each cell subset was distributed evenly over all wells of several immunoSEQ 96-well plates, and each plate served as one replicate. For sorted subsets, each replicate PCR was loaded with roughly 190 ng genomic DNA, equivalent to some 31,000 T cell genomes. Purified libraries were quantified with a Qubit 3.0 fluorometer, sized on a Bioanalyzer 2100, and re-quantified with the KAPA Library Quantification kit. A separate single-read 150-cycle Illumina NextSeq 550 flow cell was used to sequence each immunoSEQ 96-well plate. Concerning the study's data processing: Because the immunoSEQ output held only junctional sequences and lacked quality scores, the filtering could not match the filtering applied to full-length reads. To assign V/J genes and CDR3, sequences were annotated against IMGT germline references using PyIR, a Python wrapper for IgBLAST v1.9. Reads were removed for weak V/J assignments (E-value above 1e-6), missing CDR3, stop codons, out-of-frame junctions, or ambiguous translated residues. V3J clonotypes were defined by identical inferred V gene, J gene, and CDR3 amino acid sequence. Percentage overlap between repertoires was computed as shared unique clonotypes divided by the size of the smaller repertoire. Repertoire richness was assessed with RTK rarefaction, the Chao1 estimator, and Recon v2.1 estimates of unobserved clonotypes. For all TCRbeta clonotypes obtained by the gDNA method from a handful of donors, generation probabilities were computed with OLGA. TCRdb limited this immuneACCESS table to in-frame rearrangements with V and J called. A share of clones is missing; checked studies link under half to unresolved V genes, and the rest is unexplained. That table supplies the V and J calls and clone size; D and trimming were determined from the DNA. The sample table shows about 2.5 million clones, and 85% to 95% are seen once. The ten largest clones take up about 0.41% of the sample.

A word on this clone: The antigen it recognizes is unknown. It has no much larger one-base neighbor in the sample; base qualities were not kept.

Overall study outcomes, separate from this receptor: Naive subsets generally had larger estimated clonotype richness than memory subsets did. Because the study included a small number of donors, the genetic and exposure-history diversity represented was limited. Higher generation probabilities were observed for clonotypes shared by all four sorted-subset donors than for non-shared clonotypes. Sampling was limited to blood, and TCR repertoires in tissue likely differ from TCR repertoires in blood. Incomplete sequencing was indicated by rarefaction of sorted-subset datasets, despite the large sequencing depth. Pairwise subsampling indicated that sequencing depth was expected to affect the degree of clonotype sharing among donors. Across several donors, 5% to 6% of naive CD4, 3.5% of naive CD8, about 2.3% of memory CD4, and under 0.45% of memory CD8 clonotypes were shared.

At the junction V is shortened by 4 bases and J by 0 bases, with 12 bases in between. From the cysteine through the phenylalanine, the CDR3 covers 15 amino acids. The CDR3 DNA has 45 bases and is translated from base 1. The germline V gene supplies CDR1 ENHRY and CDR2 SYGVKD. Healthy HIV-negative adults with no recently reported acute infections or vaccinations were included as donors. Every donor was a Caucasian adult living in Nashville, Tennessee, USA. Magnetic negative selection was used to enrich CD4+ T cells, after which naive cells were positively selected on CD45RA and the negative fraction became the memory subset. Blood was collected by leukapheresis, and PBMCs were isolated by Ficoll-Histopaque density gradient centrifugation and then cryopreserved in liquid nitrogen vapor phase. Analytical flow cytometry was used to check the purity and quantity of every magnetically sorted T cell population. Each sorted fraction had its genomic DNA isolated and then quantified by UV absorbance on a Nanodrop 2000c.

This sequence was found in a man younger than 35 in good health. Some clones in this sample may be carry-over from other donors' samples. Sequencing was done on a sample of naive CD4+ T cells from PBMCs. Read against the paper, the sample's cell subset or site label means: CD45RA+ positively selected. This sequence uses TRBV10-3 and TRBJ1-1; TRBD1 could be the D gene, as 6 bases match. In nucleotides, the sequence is TGTGCCATCAGTGTAAGGGACACTTTGAACACTGAAGCTTTCTTT. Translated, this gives CAISVRDTLNTEAFF.